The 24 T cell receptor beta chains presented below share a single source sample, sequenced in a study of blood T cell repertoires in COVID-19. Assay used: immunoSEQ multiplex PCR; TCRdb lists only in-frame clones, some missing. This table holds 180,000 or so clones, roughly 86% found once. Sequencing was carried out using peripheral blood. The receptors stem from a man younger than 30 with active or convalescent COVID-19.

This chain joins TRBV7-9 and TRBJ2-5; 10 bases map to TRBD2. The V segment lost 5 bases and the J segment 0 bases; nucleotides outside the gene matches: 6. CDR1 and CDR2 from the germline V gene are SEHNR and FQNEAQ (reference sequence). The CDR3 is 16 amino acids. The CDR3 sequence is CASSLQAGGYQETQYF. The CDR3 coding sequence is TGTGCCAGCAGCCTCCAAGCGGGAGGGTACCAAGAGACCCAGTACTTC.

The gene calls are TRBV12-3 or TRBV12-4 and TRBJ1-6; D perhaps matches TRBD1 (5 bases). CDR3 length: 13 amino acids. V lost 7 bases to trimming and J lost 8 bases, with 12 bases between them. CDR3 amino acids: CASTGRVDSPLHF. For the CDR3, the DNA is TGTGCCAGCACGGGCAGGGTCGATTCACCCCTCCACTTT.

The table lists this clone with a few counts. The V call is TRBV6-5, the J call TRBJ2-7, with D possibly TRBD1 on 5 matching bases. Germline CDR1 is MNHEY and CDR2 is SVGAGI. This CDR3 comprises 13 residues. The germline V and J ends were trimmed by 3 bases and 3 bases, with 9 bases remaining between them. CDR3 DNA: TGTGCCAGCAGTTATCAGGGAAACTACGAGCAGTACTTC. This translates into CASSYQGNYEQYF.

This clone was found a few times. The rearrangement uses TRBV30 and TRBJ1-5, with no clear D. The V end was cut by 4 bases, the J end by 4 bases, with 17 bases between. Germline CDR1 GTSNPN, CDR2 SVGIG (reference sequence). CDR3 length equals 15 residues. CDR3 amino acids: CAWTRPDLGNQPQHF. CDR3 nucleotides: TGTGCCTGGACCCGGCCGGACTTGGGGAATCAGCCCCAGCATTTT.

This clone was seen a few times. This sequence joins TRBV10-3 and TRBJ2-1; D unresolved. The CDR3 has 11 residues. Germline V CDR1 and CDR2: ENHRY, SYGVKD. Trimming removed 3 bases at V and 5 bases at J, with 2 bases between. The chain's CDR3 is CAISDNNEQFF. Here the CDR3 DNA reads TGTGCCATCAGTGATAACAATGAGCAGTTCTTC.

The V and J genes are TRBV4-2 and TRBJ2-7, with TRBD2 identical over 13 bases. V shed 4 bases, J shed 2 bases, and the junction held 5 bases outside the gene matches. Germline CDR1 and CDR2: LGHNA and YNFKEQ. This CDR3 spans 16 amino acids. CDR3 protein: CASSPRGLAGTYEQYF. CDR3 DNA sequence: TGTGCCAGCAGCCCCCGGGGACTAGCGGGAACCTACGAGCAGTACTTC.

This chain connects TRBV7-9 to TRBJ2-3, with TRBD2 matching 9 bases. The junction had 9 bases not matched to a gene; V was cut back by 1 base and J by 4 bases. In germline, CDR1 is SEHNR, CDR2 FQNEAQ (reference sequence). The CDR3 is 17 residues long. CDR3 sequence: CASSLGGGGVLADTQYF. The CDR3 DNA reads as TGTGCCAGCAGCTTAGGCGGCGGGGGGGTCCTCGCAGATACGCAGTATTTT.

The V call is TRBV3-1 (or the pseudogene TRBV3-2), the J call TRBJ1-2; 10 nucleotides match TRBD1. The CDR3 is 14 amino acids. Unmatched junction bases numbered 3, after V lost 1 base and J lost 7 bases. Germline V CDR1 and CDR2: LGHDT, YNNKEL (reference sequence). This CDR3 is CASSQVDRGGGYTF. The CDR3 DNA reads TGTGCCAGCAGCCAAGTGGACAGGGGGGGTGGCTACACCTTC.

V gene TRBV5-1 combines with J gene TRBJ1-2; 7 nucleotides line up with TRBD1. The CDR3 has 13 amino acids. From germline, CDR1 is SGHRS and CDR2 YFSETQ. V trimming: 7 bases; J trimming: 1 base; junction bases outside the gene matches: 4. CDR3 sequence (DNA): TGCGCCAGCCAGACAGGGAGTAACTATGGCTACACCTTC. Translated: CASQTGSNYGYTF.

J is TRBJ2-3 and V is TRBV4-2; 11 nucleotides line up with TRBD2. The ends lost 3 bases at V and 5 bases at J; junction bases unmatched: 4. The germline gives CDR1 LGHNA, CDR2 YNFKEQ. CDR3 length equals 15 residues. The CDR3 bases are TGTGCCAGCAGCCAGGAGACTAGCGGGATAGATACGCAGTATTTT. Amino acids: CASSQETSGIDTQYF.

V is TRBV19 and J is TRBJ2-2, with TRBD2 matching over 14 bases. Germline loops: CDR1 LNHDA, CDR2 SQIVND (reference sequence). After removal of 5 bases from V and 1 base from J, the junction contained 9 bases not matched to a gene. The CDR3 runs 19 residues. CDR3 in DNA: TGTGCCAGTAGTCCGGGACTAGCGGGAGACTTATTGAACACCGGGGAGCTGTTTTTT. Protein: CASSPGLAGDLLNTGELFF.

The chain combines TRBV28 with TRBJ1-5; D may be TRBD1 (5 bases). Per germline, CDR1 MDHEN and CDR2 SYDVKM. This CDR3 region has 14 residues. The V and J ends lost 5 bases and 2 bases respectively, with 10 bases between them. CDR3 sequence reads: CASSGQGGNQPQHF. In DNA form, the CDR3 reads TGTGCCAGCAGTGGTCAGGGTGGCAATCAGCCCCAGCATTTT.

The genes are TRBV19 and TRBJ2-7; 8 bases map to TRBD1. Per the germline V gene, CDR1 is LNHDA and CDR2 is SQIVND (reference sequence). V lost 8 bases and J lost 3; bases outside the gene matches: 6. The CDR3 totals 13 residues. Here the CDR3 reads CASRPTGGYEQYF. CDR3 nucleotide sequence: TGTGCCAGTCGCCCTACAGGGGGCTACGAGCAGTACTTC.

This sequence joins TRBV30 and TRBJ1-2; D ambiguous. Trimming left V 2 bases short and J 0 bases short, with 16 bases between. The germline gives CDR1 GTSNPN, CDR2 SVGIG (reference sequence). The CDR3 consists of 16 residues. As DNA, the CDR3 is TGTGCCTGGAGTTTTGGGCCAGAGAAAGCTAACTATGGCTACACCTTC. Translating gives CAWSFGPEKANYGYTF.

This chain's CDR3 is CASNGNRGNTGELFF. In DNA form, the CDR3 reads TGTGCCAGTAACGGTAACAGGGGGAACACCGGGGAGCTGTTTTTT. The chain carries TRBV19 and TRBJ2-2; TRBD1 agrees at 7 bases. CDR1 is LNHDA, CDR2 SQIVND, per germline (reference sequence). Trimming at V came to 7 bases and at J to 1 base, leaving 6 bases not matched to a gene. The CDR3 runs 15 residues.

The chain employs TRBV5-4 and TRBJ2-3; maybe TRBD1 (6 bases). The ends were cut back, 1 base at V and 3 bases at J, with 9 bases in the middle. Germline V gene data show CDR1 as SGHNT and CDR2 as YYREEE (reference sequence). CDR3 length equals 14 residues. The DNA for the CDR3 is TGTGCCAGCAGCTTGAGGCAGGGGACAGATACGCAGTATTTT. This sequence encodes CASSLRQGTDTQYF.

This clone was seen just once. CDR3 in amino acids: CASSVVAGGRGNEQFF. DNA of the CDR3: TGTGCCAGCAGCGTAGTTGCGGGAGGGAGGGGGAATGAGCAGTTCTTC. This rearrangement joins TRBV9 to TRBJ2-1; 9 positions match TRBD2. Germline trimming cut 0 bases from V and 7 bases from J; bases unmatched to any gene: 8. Germline lookup yields CDR1 SGDLS and CDR2 YYNGEE. The CDR3 is 16 residues long.

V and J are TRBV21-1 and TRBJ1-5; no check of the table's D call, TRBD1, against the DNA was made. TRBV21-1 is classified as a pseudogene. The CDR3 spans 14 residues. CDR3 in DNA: TGTGCCAGCAGCAAAGCCGGCAGGGATCAGCCCCAGCATTTT. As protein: CASSKAGRDQPQHF.

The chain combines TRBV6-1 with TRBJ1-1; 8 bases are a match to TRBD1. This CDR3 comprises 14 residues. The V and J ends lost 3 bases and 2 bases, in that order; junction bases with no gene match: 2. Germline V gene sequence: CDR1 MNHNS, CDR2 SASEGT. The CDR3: CASSDGQGNTEAFF. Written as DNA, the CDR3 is TGTGCCAGCAGTGACGGACAGGGCAACACTGAAGCTTTCTTT.

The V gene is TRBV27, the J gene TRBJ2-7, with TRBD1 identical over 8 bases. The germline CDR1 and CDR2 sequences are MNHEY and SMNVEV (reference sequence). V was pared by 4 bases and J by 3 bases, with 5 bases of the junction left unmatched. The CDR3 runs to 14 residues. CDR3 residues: CASSYGDRIYEQYF. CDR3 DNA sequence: TGTGCCAGCAGTTACGGGGACAGGATCTACGAGCAGTACTTC.

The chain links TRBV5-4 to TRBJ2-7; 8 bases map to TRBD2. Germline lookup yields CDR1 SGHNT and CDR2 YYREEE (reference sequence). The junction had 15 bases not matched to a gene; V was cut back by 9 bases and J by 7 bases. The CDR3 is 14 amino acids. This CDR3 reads CATPGGESLGEQYF. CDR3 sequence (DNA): TGTGCCACCCCGGGAGGGGAATCCCTAGGGGAGCAGTACTTC.

CDR3 nucleotide sequence: TGTGCCAGCAGTGTCCCGGGATTACATGAGCAGTTCTTC. Protein: CASSVPGLHEQFF. The chain has TRBV25-1 and TRBJ2-1; TRBD2 is a possible D gene (5 bases). V lost 4 bases to trimming and J lost 8 bases, with 12 bases between them. The CDR3 covers 13 residues. Germline V gene lookup returns CDR1 MGHDK and CDR2 SYGVNS. Combining the CDR3 with reference TRBV25-1 and TRBJ2-1 gives the whole variable domain EADIYQTPRYLVIGTGKKITLECSQTMGHDKMYWYQQDPGMELHLIHYSYGVNSTEKGDLSSESTVSRIRTEHFPLTLESARPSHTSQYLCASSVPGLHEQFFGPGTRLTVL.

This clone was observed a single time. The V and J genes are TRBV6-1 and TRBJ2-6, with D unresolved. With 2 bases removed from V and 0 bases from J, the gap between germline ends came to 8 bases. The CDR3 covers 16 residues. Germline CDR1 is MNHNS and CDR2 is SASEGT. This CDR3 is CASSETRNSGANVLTF. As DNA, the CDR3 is TGTGCCAGCAGTGAAACGCGGAACTCTGGGGCCAACGTCCTGACTTTC.

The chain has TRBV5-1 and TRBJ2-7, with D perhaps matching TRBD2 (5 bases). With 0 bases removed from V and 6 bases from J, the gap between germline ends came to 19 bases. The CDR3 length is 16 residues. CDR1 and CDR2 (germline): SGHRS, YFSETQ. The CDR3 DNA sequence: TGCGCCAGCAGCTTGGGTGGGTCCACATTAGCGTCCGAGCAGTACTTC. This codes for CASSLGGSTLASEQYF.